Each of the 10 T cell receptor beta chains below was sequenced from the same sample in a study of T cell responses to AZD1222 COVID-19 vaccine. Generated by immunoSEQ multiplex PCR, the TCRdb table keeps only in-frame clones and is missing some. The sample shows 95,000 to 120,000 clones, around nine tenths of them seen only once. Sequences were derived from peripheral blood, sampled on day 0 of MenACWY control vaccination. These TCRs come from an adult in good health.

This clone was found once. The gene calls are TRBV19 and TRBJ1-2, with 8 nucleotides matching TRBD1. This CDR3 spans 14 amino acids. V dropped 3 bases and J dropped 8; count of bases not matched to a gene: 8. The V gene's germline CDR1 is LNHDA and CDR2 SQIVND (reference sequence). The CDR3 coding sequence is TGTGCCAGTAGTATGCAGGGGGCCCAGAAAGGCTACACCTTC. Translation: CASSMQGAQKGYTF.

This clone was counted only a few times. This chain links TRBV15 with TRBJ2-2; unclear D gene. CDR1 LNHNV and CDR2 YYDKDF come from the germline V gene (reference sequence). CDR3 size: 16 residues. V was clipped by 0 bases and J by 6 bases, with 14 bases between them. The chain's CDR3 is CATSRDGPSLAGELFF. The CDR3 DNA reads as TGTGCCACCAGCAGAGATGGACCGTCTCTTGCCGGGGAGCTGTTTTTT.

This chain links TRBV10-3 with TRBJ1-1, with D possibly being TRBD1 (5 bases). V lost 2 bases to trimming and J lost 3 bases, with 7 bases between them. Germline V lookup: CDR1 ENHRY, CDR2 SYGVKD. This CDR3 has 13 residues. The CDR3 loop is CAISEGGDTEAFF. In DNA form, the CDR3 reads TGTGCCATCAGTGAGGGAGGGGACACTGAAGCTTTCTTT.

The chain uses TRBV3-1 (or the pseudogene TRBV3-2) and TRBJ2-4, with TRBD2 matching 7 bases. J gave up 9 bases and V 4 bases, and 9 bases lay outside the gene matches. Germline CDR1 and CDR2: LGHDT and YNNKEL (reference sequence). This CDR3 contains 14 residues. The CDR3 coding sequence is TGTGCCAGCAGCCGGGGCGGGGGAGCTACCATTCAGTACTTC. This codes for CASSRGGGATIQYF.

For the CDR3, the DNA is TGTGCCAGCAGTCCACAGGGCTACACAGATACGCAGTATTTT. It translates to CASSPQGYTDTQYF. The chain joins TRBV2 to TRBJ2-3, with TRBD1 as a possible D gene (6 bases). Germline V gene data show CDR1 as SNHLY and CDR2 as FYNNEI. There are 14 residues in the CDR3. The V and J ends lost 5 bases and 2 bases respectively, with 11 bases between them.

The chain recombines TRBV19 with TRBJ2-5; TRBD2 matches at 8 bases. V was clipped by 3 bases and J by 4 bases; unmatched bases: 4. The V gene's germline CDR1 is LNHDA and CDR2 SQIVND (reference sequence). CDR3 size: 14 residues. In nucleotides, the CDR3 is TGTGCCAGTAGTATGGGACTAGATTTAGAGACCCAGTACTTC. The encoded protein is CASSMGLDLETQYF.

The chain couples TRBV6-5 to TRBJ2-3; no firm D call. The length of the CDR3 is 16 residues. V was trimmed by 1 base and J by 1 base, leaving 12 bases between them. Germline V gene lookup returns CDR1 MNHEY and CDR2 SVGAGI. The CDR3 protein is CASSYFIAAGTDTQYF. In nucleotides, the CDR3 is TGTGCCAGCAGTTACTTTATTGCAGCCGGCACAGATACGCAGTATTTT.

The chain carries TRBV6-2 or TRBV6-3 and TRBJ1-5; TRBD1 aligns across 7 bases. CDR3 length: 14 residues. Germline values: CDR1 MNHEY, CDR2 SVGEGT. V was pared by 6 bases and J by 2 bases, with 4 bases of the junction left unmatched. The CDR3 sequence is CASSPDRGNQPQHF. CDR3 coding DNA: TGTGCCAGCAGCCCAGACAGGGGCAATCAGCCCCAGCATTTT.

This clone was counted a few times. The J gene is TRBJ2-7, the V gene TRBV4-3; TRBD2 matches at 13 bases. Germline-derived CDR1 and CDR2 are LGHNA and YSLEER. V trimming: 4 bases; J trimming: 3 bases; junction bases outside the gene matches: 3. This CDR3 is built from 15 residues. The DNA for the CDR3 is TGCGCCAGCAGCCCCGGGACTAGCGGGGACTACGAGCAGTACTTC. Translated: CASSPGTSGDYEQYF.

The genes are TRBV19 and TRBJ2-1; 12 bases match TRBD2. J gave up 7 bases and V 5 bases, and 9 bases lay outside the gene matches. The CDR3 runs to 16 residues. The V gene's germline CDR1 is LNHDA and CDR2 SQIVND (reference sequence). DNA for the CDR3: TGTGCCAGTAGTCCTCTAGCGGGGGGGTCTAGGAATGAGCAGTTCTTC. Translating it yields CASSPLAGGSRNEQFF.